The 3 T cell receptor beta chains below come from one sample, sequenced in a study of T cells expressing NK-cell markers. From its re-call of the 5' RACE reads, TCRdb lists each CDR3 protein once, without DNA. The listing contains about 550,000 distinct CDR3 sequences. Sequenced material: blood T cells: a sorted CD56 or NKG2C T cell subset, CD4+ or CD8+ T cells, or bulk PBMC T cells (not recorded which). All receptors come from a man between 18 and 29 years old in good health.

The rearrangement joins TRBV28 to TRBJ1-1; TCRdb calls TRBD1, which cannot be checked without DNA. Per germline, CDR1 MDHEN and CDR2 SYDVKM. The CDR3 is 17 amino acids. Here the CDR3 reads CASTFRGLRQENTEAFF.

V and J are TRBV12-3 or TRBV12-4 and TRBJ2-1; TCRdb outputs TRBD2, but without DNA this stays unchecked. The CDR3 length is 15 residues. CDR3 loop: CASSLGRGGYDEQFF.

The chain joins TRBV12-3 or TRBV12-4 to TRBJ1-5; TCRdb reports TRBD1, a call that lacks DNA to check it against. The CDR3 consists of 15 residues. The CDR3 loop reads CASSLRQGAHQPQHF.